This T cell receptor (beta chain) is drawn from a study of cytomegalovirus exposure and HLA in healthy donors. The donors, nominally healthy at sampling, likely had unrecorded immune exposures. Comments on this clone: Its antigen is unknown.

This CDR3 contains 17 residues. With V trimmed by 6 bases and J by 4 bases, 7 bases remained unmatched. The germline V gene has CDR1 SEHNR and CDR2 FQNEAQ (reference sequence). The PCR ran on 60 Vbeta and 13 Jbeta primers. Clones were read by immunoSEQ multiplex PCR, and TCRdb kept only the in-frame ones, dropping some. The profile shows about 160,000 clones, approximately 84% of them singletons. Study results and limitations: Likely technical artifact: a cluster of highly shared sequence variants. Researchers reported from a later analysis that most CMV-associated TCR beta chains appeared HLA-restricted.

The sample consisted of PBMCs. The chain joins TRBV7-9 to TRBJ2-2, with 14 nucleotides matching TRBD2. This clonotype was obtained from a male donor in good health and CMV-seropositive. The CDR3 coding sequence is TGTGCCAGCAGAATGGGACTAGCGGGAGAGGGCACCGGGGAGCTGTTTTTT. Translated: CASRMGLAGEGTGELFF. The full variable domain, its missing parts supplied by reference TRBV7-9 and TRBJ2-2, is DTGVSQNPRHKITKRGQNVTFRCDPISEHNRLYWYRQTLGQGPEFLTYFQNEAQLEKSRLLSDRFSAERPKGSFSTLEIQRTEQGDSAMYLCASRMGLAGEGTGELFFGEGSRLTVL.